The 18 T cell receptor beta chains listed next were all sequenced from one sample in a study of OX40 agonist ivuxolimab in advanced cancers. Libraries were constructed by the immunoSEQ multiplex PCR assay. Drawn from immuneACCESS, this table holds only the in-frame rearrangements with V and J called that TCRdb kept. Clones are partly lost; checked studies trace under half to an unresolved V gene and leave the rest unexplained. The sample has around 40,000 clones on record, around 80% of them singletons. Together, the top ten hold 5% to 5.5% of the sample. The sequenced sample was CD4+ or CD8+ T cells sorted from blood, obtained in a trial of the OX40 agonist ivuxolimab. The receptors here all came from an adult with an advanced solid tumor such as melanoma, head and neck, liver or kidney cancer.

To note about this clone: The germline gene is not matched at one end of the junction; a read error may be the cause. The chain is built from TRBV30 and TRBJ1-4, with 7 bases aligning to TRBD1. This CDR3 is 13 amino acids long. Per the germline V gene, CDR1 is GTSNPN and CDR2 is SVGIG (reference sequence). The CDR3 coding sequence is TGTGTCTGGAGGGGAACAGGGGTTGAAAAACTGTTTTTT. It encodes CVWRGTGVEKLFF.

This chain uses TRBV19 with TRBJ1-2; 7 positions agree with TRBD1. Unmatched junction bases numbered 15, after V lost 10 bases and J lost 7 bases. The CDR3 covers 14 residues. Germline values: CDR1 LNHDA, CDR2 SQIVND (reference sequence). CDR3 sequence: CATSPLRDSGGYTF. Here the CDR3 DNA reads TGTGCCACTTCACCACTCCGGGACAGTGGTGGCTACACCTTC.

This clone was observed once. J is TRBJ2-6 and V is TRBV7-2; D may be TRBD1 or TRBD2 (5 bases each). The CDR3 loop spans 15 amino acids. Germline V gene data show CDR1 as SGHTA and CDR2 as FQGNSA. Trimming stripped 5 bases from V and 0 bases from J, with 8 bases between. The CDR3 DNA is TGTGCCAGCAGCCTTGGGGGCTCTGGGGCCAACGTCCTGACTTTC. Residues: CASSLGGSGANVLTF.

V gene TRBV28 combines with J gene TRBJ1-1; D gene ambiguous. V dropped 3 bases and J dropped 7 bases, with 9 bases sitting between them. This CDR3 is 12 amino acids long. Germline V gene data show CDR1 as MDHEN and CDR2 as SYDVKM. The CDR3 sequence: CASSFGIGEAFF. In DNA form, the CDR3 reads TGTGCCAGCAGTTTTGGAATAGGTGAAGCTTTCTTT.

The rearrangement joins TRBV6-1 to TRBJ2-7; no definite D call. Trimming left V 6 bases short and J 7 bases short, with 13 bases between. Per germline, CDR1 MNHNS and CDR2 SASEGT. CDR3 length: 12 residues. The CDR3 is CASRANYGEQYF. The CDR3 DNA sequence: TGTGCCAGCAGGGCCAACTACGGGGAGCAGTACTTC.

The chain carries TRBV5-6 and TRBJ2-3, with D hard to call. The germline V and J ends were trimmed by 2 bases and 3 bases, with 10 bases remaining between them. The CDR3 has 14 amino acids. Germline loops: CDR1 SGHDT, CDR2 YYEEEE. CDR3 bases: TGTGCCAGCAGCTTAGATGGACGAACAGATACGCAGTATTTT. As protein: CASSLDGRTDTQYF.

CDR3 sequence reads: CATSRGDSSYTQYF. The CDR3 DNA sequence: TGTGCCACCAGCAGAGGGGACAGCTCTTATACGCAGTATTTT. The chain carries TRBV15 and TRBJ2-3; TRBD1 matches at 7 bases. CDR1 and CDR2 from the germline V gene are LNHNV and YYDKDF (reference sequence). Trimming removed 1 base from V and 7 bases from J; junction bases left unmatched: 5. This CDR3 has 14 amino acids. The entire variable domain, with the rest obtained from reference TRBV15 and TRBJ2-3, is as follows: DAMVIQNPRYQVTQFGKPVTLSCSQTLNHNVMYWYQQKSSQAPKLLFHYYDKDFNNEADTPDNFQSRRPNTSFCFLDIRSPGLGDTAMYLCATSRGDSSYTQYFGPGTRLTVL.

V usage is TRBV28 and J usage is TRBJ1-2, with TRBD1 as a possible D gene (6 bases). The V gene lost 4 bases and the J gene lost 0 bases, with 12 bases spanning the gap. This CDR3 region has 15 residues. The germline CDR1 and CDR2 sequences are MDHEN and SYDVKM. The CDR3 loop is CASSSSGGTNYGYTF. The CDR3 DNA reads as TGTGCCAGCAGTTCCTCGGGGGGCACTAACTATGGCTACACCTTC.

This clone was observed once. This chain joins TRBV4-3 and TRBJ2-6, with 10 bases aligning to TRBD2. Germline CDR1 reads LGHNA; CDR2 reads YSLEER. CDR3 size: 18 residues. V trimming: 3 bases; J trimming: 3 bases; junction bases outside the gene matches: 8. The CDR3 loop is CASSQKLVAGGGANVLTF. DNA for the CDR3: TGCGCCAGCAGCCAGAAATTGGTAGCGGGAGGTGGGGCCAACGTCCTGACTTTC.

V is TRBV7-9 and J is TRBJ2-5; TRBD2 matches 11 bases. Germline CDR1 SEHNR, CDR2 FQNEAQ (reference sequence). The CDR3 contains 15 residues. V was clipped by 0 bases and J by 4 bases; unmatched bases: 1. The DNA of the CDR3 is TGTGCCAGCAGCTTAGCTCTAGCGGGAGGAGAGACCCAGTACTTC. It specifies CASSLALAGGETQYF.

The chain employs TRBV27 and TRBJ2-2; TRBD1 aligns across 7 bases. V lost 5 bases and J lost 8; bases outside the gene matches: 14. The CDR3 runs to 16 residues. Germline V gene data show CDR1 as MNHEY and CDR2 as SMNVEV (reference sequence). The CDR3 nucleotides read TGTGCCAGCAGTCCTAAATCTTACAGGGGAGTGGGGGAGCTGTTTTTT. It encodes CASSPKSYRGVGELFF.

This chain joins TRBV19 and TRBJ2-5; no definite D call. The CDR3 is made up of 15 amino acids. V was trimmed by 0 bases and J by 4 bases, leaving 12 bases between them. The germline V gene encodes CDR1 LNHDA and CDR2 SQIVND (reference sequence). CDR3 DNA sequence: TGTGCCAGTAGTATAGATTTGTCGCTCACAGAGACCCAGTACTTC. Residues: CASSIDLSLTETQYF. Supplemented by reference TRBV19 and TRBJ2-5, the full variable domain reads DGGITQSPKYLFRKEGQNVTLSCEQNLNHDAMYWYRQDPGQGLRLIYYSQIVNDFQKGDIAEGYSVSREKKESFPLTVTSAQKNPTAFYLCASSIDLSLTETQYFGPGTRLLVL.

The chain combines TRBV14 with TRBJ1-2; TRBD1 might be the D (5 bases). V was cut by 3 bases and J by 6 bases, with 14 bases left in between. CDR1 and CDR2 (germline): SGHDN, FVKESK. The CDR3 sequence is 14 residues long. Here the CDR3 reads CASSQARQGDGYTF. The CDR3 DNA reads as TGTGCCAGCAGCCAGGCCCGACAAGGGGATGGCTACACCTTC.

V and J are TRBV6-5 and TRBJ2-1; possible D gene TRBD2, 5 bases. Looked up from germline, CDR1 is MNHEY and CDR2 is SVGAGI. The germline V and J ends were trimmed by 2 bases and 7 bases, with 9 bases remaining between them. This CDR3 has 13 amino acids. CDR3 protein: CASSYRRGNEQFF. The CDR3 DNA follows: TGTGCCAGCAGTTACAGGCGAGGGAATGAGCAGTTCTTC.

This chain uses TRBV11-3 with TRBJ1-2; the D gene is possibly TRBD1 (5 bases). CDR1 is SGHNT and CDR2 is YENEEA in the germline V gene. V lost 3 bases, J lost 8 bases, and 13 bases lay in between. CDR3 length: 13 residues. CDR3 nucleotides: TGTGCCAGCAGCTTGGCCTCAGGGACCGGCTACACCTTC. It specifies CASSLASGTGYTF. Full variable domain (missing parts from reference TRBV11-3 and TRBJ1-2): EAGVVQSPRYKIIEKKQPVAFWCNPISGHNTLYWYLQNLGQGPELLIRYENEEAVDDSQLPKDRFSAERLKGVDSTLKIQPAELGDSAVYLCASSLASGTGYTFGSGTRLTVV.

This clone was detected once. CDR3 residues: CASSLRTGGLNEQFF. The CDR3, as DNA: TGTGCCAGCAGCCTAAGAACCGGCGGACTCAATGAGCAGTTCTTC. The J gene is TRBJ2-1, the V gene TRBV9; weak D call: TRBD2 (5 bases). This CDR3 spans 15 amino acids. In germline, CDR1 is SGDLS, CDR2 YYNGEE. Trimming cost V 4 bases and J 6 bases, with 17 bases left between them.

V usage is TRBV19 and J usage is TRBJ2-6; 10 nucleotides agree with TRBD1. V lost 5 bases and J lost 1; bases outside the gene matches: 5. The CDR3 length is 17 residues. Germline CDR1 and CDR2: LNHDA and SQIVND (reference sequence). The CDR3 DNA sequence: TGTGCCAGTAGTCCCGGGACAGGGGCATCTGGGGCCAACGTCCTGACTTTC. As protein: CASSPGTGASGANVLTF.

V is TRBV7-3 and J is TRBJ2-3; 8 bases line up with TRBD1. CDR1 and CDR2 (germline): SGHTA, FQGTGA. The CDR3 loop spans 14 amino acids. Trimming took 6 bases from V and 6 from J; bases not matched to a gene: 8. Written as DNA, the CDR3 is TGTGCCAGCAGTCCTGGACAGGGCGGGGATACGCAGTATTTT. This encodes CASSPGQGGDTQYF.